The 26 T cell receptor beta chains in this list originate from one sample, sequenced in a study of blood T cell repertoires in COVID-19. The method was immunoSEQ multiplex PCR; TCRdb's version includes in-frame clones alone and lacks a portion of them. Of approximately 70,000 clones listed, roughly 82% are singletons. Sequences were obtained from peripheral blood. These receptors all stem from a human donor in a cohort sampled during active COVID-19.

The chain is built from TRBV2 and TRBJ2-3; D is possibly TRBD1 (6 bases). CDR3 length: 10 amino acids. The germline V gene has CDR1 SNHLY and CDR2 FYNNEI. The germline V and J ends were trimmed by 10 bases and 15 bases, with 17 bases remaining between them. CDR3 nucleotides: TGTGCCAACAGGATGGGGGCGGACTATTTT. Translating it yields CANRMGADYF.

CDR3 region: CAISEGTTDTQYF. DNA for the CDR3: TGTGCCATCAGTGAGGGGACTACAGATACGCAGTATTTT. The chain is built from TRBV10-3 and TRBJ2-3; tentative D call: TRBD2 (6 bases). Germline-derived CDR1 and CDR2 are ENHRY and SYGVKD. This CDR3 is 13 amino acids long. Trimming removed 2 bases at V and 3 bases at J, with 6 bases between.

The rearrangement joins TRBV2 to TRBJ2-2; D not certain. The CDR3 is 14 residues long. Germline lookup yields CDR1 SNHLY and CDR2 FYNNEI. The V end lost 7 bases, the J end lost 4 bases, and 13 bases lay between the germline ends. The CDR3 here is CASIEGTVTGELFF. The CDR3 DNA follows: TGTGCCAGCATCGAAGGAACAGTCACCGGGGAGCTGTTTTTT.

The genes are TRBV5-1 and TRBJ1-2; D is ambiguous. Per germline, CDR1 SGHRS and CDR2 YFSETQ. V was pared by 0 bases and J by 0 bases, with 6 bases between. CDR3 size: 14 residues. CDR3 DNA: TGCGCCAGCAGCTTGGCCGAGGCTAACTATGGCTACACCTTC. This codes for CASSLAEANYGYTF.

The V and J genes are TRBV7-2 and TRBJ2-7, with D possibly TRBD1 on 5 matching bases. Germline V gene data show CDR1 as SGHTA and CDR2 as FQGNSA. CDR3 length equals 14 residues. Deletions cut 5 bases from V and 4 bases from J, with 15 bases between. This CDR3 reads CASSQAKGLYEQYF. DNA for the CDR3: TGTGCCAGCAGCCAGGCTAAGGGGCTTTACGAGCAGTACTTC.

This clone has a handful of counts. The chain combines TRBV11-2 with TRBJ2-7; TRBD1 might be the D (6 bases). The V end lost 0 bases, the J end lost 4 bases, and 13 bases lay between the germline ends. Germline V gives CDR1 SGHAT, CDR2 FQNNGV. This CDR3 is 15 amino acids long. CDR3 in amino acids: CASSLDPTGMYEQYF. Written as DNA, the CDR3 is TGTGCCAGCAGCTTAGATCCTACAGGGATGTACGAGCAGTACTTC.

The genes are TRBV7-6 and TRBJ1-1, with D possibly TRBD1 on 6 matching bases. V was cut by 2 bases and J by 3 bases, with 22 bases left in between. Germline V gene sequence: CDR1 SGHVS, CDR2 FNYEAQ. This CDR3 is 18 amino acids long. CDR3 DNA sequence: TGTGCCAGCAGCTTACTACTCCTAAGGGGGAAGGAGGACACTGAAGCTTTCTTT. Encoded protein: CASSLLLLRGKEDTEAFF.

This clone was observed a handful of times. The V gene is TRBV7-9, the J gene TRBJ2-6; possible D gene TRBD1, 5 bases. The CDR3 contains 15 residues. Germline loops: CDR1 SEHNR, CDR2 FQNEAQ (reference sequence). Trimming pared 6 bases from V and 2 bases from J, leaving 11 bases between. CDR3 protein: CASSPQGTGANVLTF. The CDR3 region has the DNA TGTGCCAGCAGTCCTCAGGGTACTGGGGCCAACGTCCTGACTTTC.

The V call is TRBV19, the J call TRBJ2-7, with 11 bases lining up with TRBD1. Trimming removed 1 base from V and 4 bases from J; junction bases left unmatched: 3. The V gene's germline CDR1 is LNHDA and CDR2 SQIVND (reference sequence). The CDR3 has 15 amino acids. CDR3 coding DNA: TGTGCCAGTAGTATAGGTGGACAGGGGGCTTACGAGCAGTACTTC. Its protein product is CASSIGGQGAYEQYF.

This clone showed up just a few times. V and J are TRBV14 and TRBJ1-6; 10 bases map to TRBD1. The CDR3 length is 15 residues. The V gene end was trimmed by 4 bases and the J gene end by 10 bases; junction bases not matched to a gene: 7. Germline V lookup: CDR1 SGHDN, CDR2 FVKESK. The CDR3 reads CASSPRGQGDSPLHF. CDR3 in DNA: TGTGCCAGCAGCCCTCGCGGACAGGGGGACTCACCCCTCCACTTT.

The V and J genes are TRBV5-1 and TRBJ2-7; TRBD1 might be the D (5 bases). Per the germline V gene, CDR1 is SGHRS and CDR2 is YFSETQ. V was pared by 6 bases and J by 4 bases, with 8 bases between. The length of the CDR3 is 11 residues. The CDR3 nucleotides are TGCGCCAGCACCGACAGTTACGAGCAGTACTTC. Translation gives CASTDSYEQYF. The variable domain in full, completed from reference TRBV5-1 and TRBJ2-7, reads KAGVTQTPRYLIKTRGQQVTLSCSPISGHRSVSWYQQTPGQGLQFLFEYFSETQRNKGNFPGRFSGRQFSNSRSEMNVSTLELGDSALYLCASTDSYEQYFGPGTRLTVT.

V gene TRBV7-9 combines with J gene TRBJ1-5; 8 bases are shared with TRBD1. This CDR3 has 17 amino acids. In germline, CDR1 is SEHNR, CDR2 FQNEAQ (reference sequence). The V segment lost 4 bases and the J segment 1 base; nucleotides outside the gene matches: 9. The CDR3 nucleotides read TGTGCCAGCAGCTCTACCCAGGGGGCGATAAGCAATCAGCCCCAGCATTTT. Its protein is CASSSTQGAISNQPQHF.

J is TRBJ1-6 and V is TRBV6-5; D is uncertain. Germline assignment: CDR1 MNHEY and CDR2 SVGAGI. The germline V and J ends were trimmed by 8 bases and 0 bases, with 8 bases remaining between them. The CDR3 consists of 14 residues. The CDR3 is CASGRSSYNSPLHF. The CDR3 DNA reads TGTGCCAGCGGGAGGAGCTCCTATAATTCACCCCTCCACTTT.

This chain links TRBV7-8 with TRBJ1-5; maybe TRBD1 (5 bases). Trimming cost V 6 bases and J 10 bases, with 25 bases left between them. This CDR3 is 16 amino acids long. Germline values: CDR1 SGHVS, CDR2 FQNEAQ. The CDR3 loop is CASSTAAGPEVFPQHF. The CDR3, as DNA: TGTGCCAGCAGTACGGCAGCAGGGCCCGAAGTATTCCCCCAGCATTTT.

This chain uses TRBV3-1 (or the pseudogene TRBV3-2) with TRBJ1-3; TRBD1 matches 9 bases. This CDR3 contains 16 residues. The trim removed 6 bases at V and 4 bases at J, leaving 10 bases unmatched. Germline V gene lookup returns CDR1 LGHDT and CDR2 YNNKEL (reference sequence). The CDR3 sequence: CASRRLQGALGNTIYF. The CDR3 nucleotides read TGTGCCAGCAGGAGACTACAGGGGGCGCTCGGAAACACCATATATTTT.

This chain uses TRBV11-2 with TRBJ1-2, with 10 bases matching TRBD1. From germline, CDR1 is SGHAT and CDR2 FQNNGV. This CDR3 has 17 residues. The V segment lost 3 bases and the J segment 2 bases; nucleotides outside the gene matches: 9. The CDR3: CASSFSGTGAGNYGYTF. DNA for the CDR3: TGTGCCAGCAGCTTCTCAGGGACAGGGGCGGGAAACTATGGCTACACCTTC.

This rearrangement joins TRBV24-1 to TRBJ2-3; D might be TRBD2 (6 bases). The CDR3 covers 15 residues. Germline V gives CDR1 KGHDR, CDR2 SFDVKD. Trimming cost V 5 bases and J 3 bases, with 14 bases left between them. The CDR3 region has the DNA TGTGCCACCAGTGCCCCCGAGGGAGGAACAGATACGCAGTATTTT. Translating gives CATSAPEGGTDTQYF.

Here the CDR3 DNA reads TGCAGTGCTAGTTCCCCCGGGACTCATACCTACGAGCAGTACTTC. This gives the protein CSASSPGTHTYEQYF. The V and J genes are TRBV20-1 and TRBJ2-7; the D gene is possibly TRBD2 (6 bases). CDR3 size: 15 residues. V was shortened by 3 bases and J by 2 bases, with 17 bases between the two germline ends. Germline-derived CDR1 and CDR2 are DFQATT and SNEGSKA (reference sequence).

The gene calls are TRBV28 and TRBJ1-1; D gene unclear. Germline V gives CDR1 MDHEN, CDR2 SYDVKM. Trimming left V 3 bases short and J 2 bases short, with 10 bases between. The CDR3 is 14 amino acids. CDR3 protein: CASSLPTGNTEAFF. The CDR3 region has the DNA TGTGCCAGCAGTTTGCCCACGGGAAACACTGAAGCTTTCTTT.

The gene calls are TRBV12-3 or TRBV12-4 and TRBJ2-3; no clear D gene. V shed 6 bases and J shed 4 bases, with 8 bases lying between them. This CDR3 spans 12 amino acids. As DNA, the CDR3 is TGTGCCAGCAGCAGAAACGCAGATACGCAGTATTTT. It specifies CASSRNADTQYF.

The chain recombines TRBV2 with TRBJ1-5; 9 bases are shared with TRBD1. Germline V gene sequence: CDR1 SNHLY, CDR2 FYNNEI. V lost 5 bases, J lost 9 bases, and 8 bases stayed unmatched. The CDR3 has 14 residues. DNA of the CDR3: TGTGCCAGCAGTCGGGGACAGGGTGTACTGCCCCAGCATTTT. Its protein product is CASSRGQGVLPQHF.

The chain employs TRBV5-1 and TRBJ1-2; 10 nucleotides agree with TRBD1. Losses at the gene ends were 5 bases for V and 11 bases for J; bases not matched to a gene: 9. Germline V gene lookup returns CDR1 SGHRS and CDR2 YFSETQ. The CDR3 loop spans 13 amino acids. This CDR3 reads CASSQTSGQGYTF. In DNA form, the CDR3 reads TGCGCCAGCAGTCAAACCTCGGGACAGGGGTACACCTTC.

This clone was recorded only once. This chain joins TRBV7-8 and TRBJ2-7; 8 bases fit TRBD1. V gave up 7 bases and J gave up 7 bases; unmatched junction bases: 6. The CDR3 has 12 amino acids. The germline gives CDR1 SGHVS, CDR2 FQNEAQ. The CDR3 reads CASKPGGAEQYF. CDR3 coding DNA: TGTGCCAGCAAACCAGGGGGCGCGGAGCAGTACTTC.

CDR3: CASSPTGAGGWDTQYF. The CDR3 DNA sequence: TGTGCCAGCAGCCCCACCGGAGCGGGGGGGTGGGATACGCAGTATTTT. The chain combines TRBV7-3 with TRBJ2-3, with 10 bases that match TRBD2. Germline V lookup: CDR1 SGHTA, CDR2 FQGTGA. Trimming at V came to 5 bases and at J to 6 bases, leaving 11 bases not matched to a gene. The CDR3 length is 16 residues.

Worth noting for this clone: This specimen includes other DNA sequences encoding the same CDR3. Written as DNA, the CDR3 is TGTGCCAGCAGCTTGGCGGGTAGCAATCAGCCCCAGCATTTT. This gives the protein CASSLAGSNQPQHF. This chain links TRBV5-6 with TRBJ1-5; D ambiguous. Germline V lookup: CDR1 SGHDT, CDR2 YYEEEE. The CDR3 extends over 14 amino acids. V was pared by 0 bases and J by 0 bases, with 4 bases between.

J is TRBJ1-2 and V is TRBV6-6; 8 nucleotides match TRBD1. Germline CDR1 MNHNY, CDR2 SVGAGI (reference sequence). With V trimmed by 4 bases and J by 3 bases, 10 bases remained unmatched. The CDR3 contains 16 residues. CDR3 in DNA: TGTGCCAGCAGTTTCCCAAGGACAGGGAGGTACTATGGCTACACCTTC. It specifies CASSFPRTGRYYGYTF.